What follows is one T cell receptor beta chain and its context. Its antigen is not identified. These data originate in a study of STAT5B mutations in CD4+ large granular lymphocyte leukemia. Study-wide points: CD4-sorted patient repertoires seemed more clonal than healthy CD4+ repertoires. 8/27 top patient clones versus 2/35 control clones were TRBV06-family. Data were not HLA-matched across samples.

Sequencing was at survey level. Generated by immunoSEQ multiplex PCR, the TCRdb table keeps only in-frame clones and is missing some. The sample gives 25,000 to 30,000 clones, roughly 79% of which show up once; about 0.35% is in the top ten. Germline CDR1 reads SGHTS; CDR2 reads YDEGEE. Trimming took 4 bases from V and 4 from J, leaving 14 bases between them. The CDR3 spans 14 residues. This clonotype was obtained from a human donor in good health. The chain links TRBV5-8 to TRBJ1-1; a possible D gene is TRBD1 (6 bases). Sequenced input: CD4+ T cells from blood buffy coats. In DNA form, the CDR3 reads TGTGCCAGCAGCAACAGGGAAGGGGGCACTGAAGCTTTCTTT. Its translation is CASSNREGGTEAFF.